A single sample gave rise to the 15 T cell receptor beta chains below, sequenced in a study of control samples from healthy donors and cancer patients. Clones were read by immunoSEQ multiplex PCR, and TCRdb kept only the in-frame ones, dropping some. Among fewer than 25,000 clones, 88% were seen once, and the ten largest hold about 9%. The sequencing input was PBMCs. The source of these receptors is a woman aged 55-70 years with head and neck cancer.

The V call is TRBV29-1, the J call TRBJ2-7, with 9 bases that match TRBD1. Trimming took 8 bases from V and 2 from J; bases not matched to a gene: 10. This CDR3 is 14 amino acids long. Germline loops: CDR1 SQVTM, CDR2 ANQGSEA. CDR3 coding DNA: TGCAGCACCTTAGTGGGGACAGGGACCTACGAGCAGTACTTC. Protein: CSTLVGTGTYEQYF.

The chain is built from TRBV2 and TRBJ2-6; D is uncertain. The CDR3 sequence is 15 residues long. Germline V gene sequence: CDR1 SNHLY, CDR2 FYNNEI. V lost 7 bases and J lost 0, with 10 bases in between. CDR3 protein: CASKDGNSGANVLTF. For the CDR3, the DNA is TGTGCCAGCAAAGATGGGAACTCTGGGGCCAACGTCCTGACTTTC.

The chain couples TRBV28 to TRBJ2-1; D may be TRBD2 (6 bases). Germline CDR1 and CDR2: MDHEN and SYDVKM. Between the trimmed V and J ends, which lost 7 bases and 10 bases, there was a span of 26 bases. The CDR3 has 16 residues. CDR3 nucleotide sequence: TGTGCCAGCAAACCCCCGGGGACTTCGTTGGTCATCGAGCAGTTCTTC. Translating gives CASKPPGTSLVIEQFF.

This chain links TRBV15 with TRBJ2-1, with TRBD1 identical over 9 bases. The CDR3 loop spans 16 amino acids. Losses at the gene ends were 1 base for V and 2 bases for J; bases not matched to a gene: 3. Germline V gene sequence: CDR1 LNHNV, CDR2 YYDKDF (reference sequence). CDR3 DNA: TGTGCCACCAGCAGAGGGCGGACAGGGGCCTACAATGAGCAGTTCTTC. It translates to CATSRGRTGAYNEQFF.

The V and J genes are TRBV28 and TRBJ1-5; TRBD1 agrees at 7 bases. The V gene end was trimmed by 7 bases and the J gene end by 0 bases; junction bases not matched to a gene: 15. Germline V lookup: CDR1 MDHEN, CDR2 SYDVKM. CDR3 length equals 18 residues. CDR3 sequence: CASTHAGPQGTSNQPQHF. The CDR3 nucleotides are TGTGCCAGCACCCACGCAGGGCCACAGGGGACTAGCAATCAGCCCCAGCATTTT.

The chain links TRBV18 to TRBJ1-2, with D maybe TRBD1 (5 bases). This CDR3 is 14 amino acids long. Germline V lookup: CDR1 KGHSH, CDR2 LQKENI. Trimming pared 2 bases from V and 2 bases from J, leaving 9 bases between. The chain's CDR3 is CASSPTRGNYGYTF. CDR3 coding DNA: TGTGCCAGCTCACCAACGCGGGGGAACTATGGCTACACCTTC.

The rearrangement uses TRBV9 and TRBJ2-7, with a weak D call TRBD1 (7 bases). CDR3 length: 15 residues. Between the trimmed V and J ends, which lost 3 bases and 3 bases, there was a span of 16 bases. CDR1 SGDLS and CDR2 YYNGEE come from the germline V gene. The CDR3 region is CASSGGTEPFYEQYF. CDR3 nucleotide sequence: TGTGCCAGCAGCGGCGGGACAGAGCCCTTCTACGAGCAGTACTTC.

The rearrangement links TRBV28 to TRBJ2-1, with 13 nucleotides matching TRBD2. Germline trimming cut 7 bases from V and 8 bases from J; bases unmatched to any gene: 11. The germline gives CDR1 MDHEN, CDR2 SYDVKM. This CDR3 contains 16 residues. CDR3 coding DNA: TGTGCCAGCACCATCCCCCGGACTAGCGGGAGCCATGAGCAGTTCTTC. The encoded protein is CASTIPRTSGSHEQFF.

The V and J genes are TRBV2 and TRBJ2-7, with TRBD2 identical over 7 bases. Germline V gene lookup returns CDR1 SNHLY and CDR2 FYNNEI. V lost 7 bases, J lost 6 bases, and 15 bases stayed unmatched. The CDR3 spans 15 residues. The CDR3 reads CASTEWGGFGSEQYF. The CDR3 region has the DNA TGTGCCAGCACCGAATGGGGAGGGTTCGGATCCGAGCAGTACTTC. The full variable domain, in which reference TRBV2 and TRBJ2-7 provide the parts outside the CDR3, is EPEVTQTPSHQVTQMGQEVILRCVPISNHLYFYWYRQILGQKVEFLVSFYNNEISEKSEIFDDQFSVERPDGSNFTLKIRSTKLEDSAMYFCASTEWGGFGSEQYFGPGTRLTVT.

Worth noting for this clone: Distinct nucleotide sequences in the sample also encode this CDR3. This chain connects TRBV10-3 to TRBJ1-4; D gene unclear. The CDR3 runs to 15 residues. Germline-derived CDR1 and CDR2 are ENHRY and SYGVKD. V was trimmed by 5 bases and J by 5 bases, leaving 15 bases between them. CDR3 residues: CAISPRGGTNEKLFF. The CDR3 coding sequence is TGTGCCATCAGTCCTCGAGGAGGAACCAATGAAAAACTGTTTTTT.

The gene calls are TRBV5-5 and TRBJ1-5; TRBD1 is a possible D gene (5 bases). This CDR3 has 15 residues. Per the germline V gene, CDR1 is SGHKS and CDR2 is YYEKEE (reference sequence). V was cut by 4 bases and J by 9 bases, with 20 bases left in between. This CDR3 is CASSPIWGEARPQHF. The CDR3 nucleotides read TGTGCCAGCAGCCCGATTTGGGGGGAGGCACGGCCCCAGCATTTT. The full variable domain, with the rest looked up from reference TRBV5-5 and TRBJ1-5, is DAGVTQSPTHLIKTRGQQVTLRCSPISGHKSVSWYQQVLGQGPQFIFQYYEKEERGRGNFPDRFSARQFPNYSSELNVNALLLGDSALYLCASSPIWGEARPQHFGDGTRLSIL.

The chain combines TRBV4-1 with TRBJ2-1; 9 bases fit TRBD1. Germline lookup yields CDR1 MGHRA and CDR2 YSYEKL. V lost 3 bases and J lost 8; bases outside the gene matches: 5. CDR3 size: 14 residues. CDR3 sequence: CASSQVGQGHEQFF. CDR3 nucleotides: TGCGCCAGCAGCCAGGTGGGACAGGGACATGAGCAGTTCTTC.

V usage is TRBV5-5 and J usage is TRBJ1-1; 8 bases map to TRBD1. Germline V gene lookup returns CDR1 SGHKS and CDR2 YYEKEE (reference sequence). V lost 6 bases and J lost 8; bases outside the gene matches: 3. The CDR3 has 11 residues. CDR3 in amino acids: CASTQGAEAFF. In DNA, the CDR3 is TGTGCCAGCACCCAGGGGGCAGAAGCTTTCTTT. Together with reference TRBV5-5 and TRBJ1-1, the CDR3 gives the full variable domain: DAGVTQSPTHLIKTRGQQVTLRCSPISGHKSVSWYQQVLGQGPQFIFQYYEKEERGRGNFPDRFSARQFPNYSSELNVNALLLGDSALYLCASTQGAEAFFGQGTRLTVV.

This clone was seen just once. The CDR3 nucleotides read TGTGCCAGCAGCCGACTACAGGGTTACGATGAGCAGTTCTTC. This gives the protein CASSRLQGYDEQFF. This rearrangement joins TRBV2 to TRBJ2-1, with D maybe TRBD1 (6 bases). There are 14 residues in the CDR3. V dropped 6 bases and J dropped 8 bases, with 17 bases sitting between them. CDR1 is SNHLY and CDR2 is FYNNEI in the germline V gene.

The rearrangement links TRBV7-6 to TRBJ2-3; D remains ambiguous. Germline V gene data show CDR1 as SGHVS and CDR2 as FNYEAQ. This CDR3 has 15 amino acids. V was pared by 4 bases and J by 0 bases, with 11 bases between. In DNA form, the CDR3 reads TGTGCCAGCAGCTCACGGGCCGGAAGCACAGATACGCAGTATTTT. This gives the protein CASSSRAGSTDTQYF.